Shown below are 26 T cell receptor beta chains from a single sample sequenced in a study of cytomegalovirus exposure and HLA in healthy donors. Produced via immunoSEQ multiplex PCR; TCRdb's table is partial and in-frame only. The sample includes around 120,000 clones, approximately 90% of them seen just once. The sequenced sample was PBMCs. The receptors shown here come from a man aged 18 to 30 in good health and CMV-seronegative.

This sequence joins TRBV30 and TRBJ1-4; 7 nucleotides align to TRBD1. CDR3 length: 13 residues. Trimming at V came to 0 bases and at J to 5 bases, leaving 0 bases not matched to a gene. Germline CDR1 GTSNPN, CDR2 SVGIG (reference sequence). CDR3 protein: CAWSVQGNEKLFF. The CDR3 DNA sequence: TGTGCCTGGAGTGTACAGGGGAATGAAAAACTGTTTTTT.

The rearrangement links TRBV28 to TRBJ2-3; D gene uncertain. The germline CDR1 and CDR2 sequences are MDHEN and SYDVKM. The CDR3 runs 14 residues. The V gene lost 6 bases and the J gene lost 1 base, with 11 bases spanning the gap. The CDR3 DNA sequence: TGTGCCAGCAGACTCCGTGGTCGCACAGATACGCAGTATTTT. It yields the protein CASRLRGRTDTQYF.

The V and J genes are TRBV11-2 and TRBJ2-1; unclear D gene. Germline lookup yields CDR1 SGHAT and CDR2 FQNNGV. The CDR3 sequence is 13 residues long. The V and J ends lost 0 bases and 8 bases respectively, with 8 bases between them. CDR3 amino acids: CASSLERFDEQFF. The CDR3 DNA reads TGTGCCAGCAGCTTAGAGCGTTTCGATGAGCAGTTCTTC.

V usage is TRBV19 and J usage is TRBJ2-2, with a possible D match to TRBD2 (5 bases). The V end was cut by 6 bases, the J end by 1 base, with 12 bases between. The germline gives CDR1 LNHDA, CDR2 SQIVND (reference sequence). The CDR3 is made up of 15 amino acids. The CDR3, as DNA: TGTGCCAGTAGACATACCGGGAAGAACACCGGGGAGCTGTTTTTT. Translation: CASRHTGKNTGELFF. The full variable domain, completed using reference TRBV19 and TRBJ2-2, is DGGITQSPKYLFRKEGQNVTLSCEQNLNHDAMYWYRQDPGQGLRLIYYSQIVNDFQKGDIAEGYSVSREKKESFPLTVTSAQKNPTAFYLCASRHTGKNTGELFFGEGSRLTVL.

In DNA form, the CDR3 reads TGTGCCAGCAAGAGGGACAGGGGGGACTCACAGTACTTC. Protein: CASKRDRGDSQYF. This chain uses TRBV6-1 with TRBJ2-7; 11 nucleotides align to TRBD1. Germline V gene lookup returns CDR1 MNHNS and CDR2 SASEGT. V was clipped by 7 bases and J by 10 bases; unmatched bases: 9. The CDR3 runs 13 residues.

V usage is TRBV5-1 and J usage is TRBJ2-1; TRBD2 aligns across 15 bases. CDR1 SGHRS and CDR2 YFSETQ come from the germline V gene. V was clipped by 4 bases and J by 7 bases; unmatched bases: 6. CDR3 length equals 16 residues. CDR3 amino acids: CASSPGLAGGQNEQFF. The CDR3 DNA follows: TGCGCCAGCAGCCCCGGACTAGCGGGAGGGCAGAATGAGCAGTTCTTC.

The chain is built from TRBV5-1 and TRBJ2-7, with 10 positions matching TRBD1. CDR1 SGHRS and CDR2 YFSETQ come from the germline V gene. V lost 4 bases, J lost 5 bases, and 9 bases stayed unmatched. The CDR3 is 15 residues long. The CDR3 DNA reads TGCGCCAGCAGCACGGGGGACAGGGGATTCGACGAGCAGTACTTC. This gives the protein CASSTGDRGFDEQYF.

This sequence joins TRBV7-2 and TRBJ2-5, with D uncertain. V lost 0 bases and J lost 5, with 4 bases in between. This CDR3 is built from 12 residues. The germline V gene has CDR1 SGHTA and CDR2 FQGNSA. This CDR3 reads CASSLAEETQYF. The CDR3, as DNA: TGTGCCAGCAGCTTAGCAGAGGAGACCCAGTACTTC.

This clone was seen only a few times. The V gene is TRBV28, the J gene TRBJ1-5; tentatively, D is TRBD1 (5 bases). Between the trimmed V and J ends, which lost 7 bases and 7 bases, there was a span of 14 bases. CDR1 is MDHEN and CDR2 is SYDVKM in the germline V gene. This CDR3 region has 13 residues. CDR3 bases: TGTGCCAGCAAAAACGGGGGGGTGCAGCCCCAGCATTTT. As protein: CASKNGGVQPQHF.

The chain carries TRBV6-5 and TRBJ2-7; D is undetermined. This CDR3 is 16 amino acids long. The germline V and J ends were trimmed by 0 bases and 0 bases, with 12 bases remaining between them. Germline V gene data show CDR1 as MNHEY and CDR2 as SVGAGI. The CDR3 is CASSYSSQVLSYEQYF. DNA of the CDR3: TGTGCCAGCAGTTACTCTAGTCAAGTACTCTCCTACGAGCAGTACTTC.

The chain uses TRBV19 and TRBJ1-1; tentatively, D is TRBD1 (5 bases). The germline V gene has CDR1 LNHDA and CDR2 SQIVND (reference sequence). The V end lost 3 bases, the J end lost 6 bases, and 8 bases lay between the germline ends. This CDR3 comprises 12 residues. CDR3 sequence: CASSIQGAEAFF. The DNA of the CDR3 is TGTGCCAGTAGTATTCAGGGCGCTGAAGCTTTCTTT.

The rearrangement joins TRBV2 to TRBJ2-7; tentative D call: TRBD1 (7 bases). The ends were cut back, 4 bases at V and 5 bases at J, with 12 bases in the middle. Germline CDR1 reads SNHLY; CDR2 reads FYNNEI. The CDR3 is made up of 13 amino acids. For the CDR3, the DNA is TGTGCCAGCAGTGTTGGCAGGGGGGACGAGCAGTACTTC. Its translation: CASSVGRGDEQYF.

CDR3: CASSLARANTEAFF. CDR3 in DNA: TGTGCCAGCAGCTTAGCCCGCGCGAACACTGAAGCTTTCTTT. The chain combines TRBV11-2 with TRBJ1-1; unclear D gene. With 1 base removed from V and 1 base from J, the gap between germline ends came to 7 bases. The germline V gene encodes CDR1 SGHAT and CDR2 FQNNGV. There are 14 residues in the CDR3.

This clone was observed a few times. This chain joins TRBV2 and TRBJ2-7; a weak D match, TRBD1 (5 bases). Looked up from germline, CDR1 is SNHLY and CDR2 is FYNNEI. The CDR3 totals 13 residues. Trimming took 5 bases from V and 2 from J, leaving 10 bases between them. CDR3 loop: CASSRTQAYEQYF. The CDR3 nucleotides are TGTGCCAGCAGTAGGACACAAGCCTACGAGCAGTACTTC.

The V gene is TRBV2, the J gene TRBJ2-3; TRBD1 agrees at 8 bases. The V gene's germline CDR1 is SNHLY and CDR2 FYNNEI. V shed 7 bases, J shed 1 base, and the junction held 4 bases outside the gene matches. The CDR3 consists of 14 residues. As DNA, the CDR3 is TGTGCCAGCAATGGACAGGGTGGCACAGATACGCAGTATTTT. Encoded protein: CASNGQGGTDTQYF.

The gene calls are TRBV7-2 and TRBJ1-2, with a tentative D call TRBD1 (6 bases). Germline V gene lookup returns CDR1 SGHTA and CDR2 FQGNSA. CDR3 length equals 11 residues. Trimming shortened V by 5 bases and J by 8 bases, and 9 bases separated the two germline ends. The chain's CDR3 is CASSITGGYTF. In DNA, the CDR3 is TGTGCCAGCAGCATAACAGGGGGCTACACCTTC.

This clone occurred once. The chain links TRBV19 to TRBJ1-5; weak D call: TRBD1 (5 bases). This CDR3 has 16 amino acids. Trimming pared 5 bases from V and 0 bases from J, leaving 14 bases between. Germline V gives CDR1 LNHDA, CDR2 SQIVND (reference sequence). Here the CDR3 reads CASSQRQRNSNQPQHF. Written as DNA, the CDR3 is TGTGCCAGTAGTCAACGACAGAGAAATAGCAATCAGCCCCAGCATTTT.

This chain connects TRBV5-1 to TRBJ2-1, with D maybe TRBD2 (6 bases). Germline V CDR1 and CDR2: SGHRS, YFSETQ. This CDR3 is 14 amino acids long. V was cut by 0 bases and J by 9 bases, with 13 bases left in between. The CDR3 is CASSLVRGGGEQFF. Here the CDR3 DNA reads TGCGCCAGCAGCTTGGTGCGGGGTGGAGGTGAGCAGTTCTTC. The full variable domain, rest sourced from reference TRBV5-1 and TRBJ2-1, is KAGVTQTPRYLIKTRGQQVTLSCSPISGHRSVSWYQQTPGQGLQFLFEYFSETQRNKGNFPGRFSGRQFSNSRSEMNVSTLELGDSALYLCASSLVRGGGEQFFGPGTRLTVL.

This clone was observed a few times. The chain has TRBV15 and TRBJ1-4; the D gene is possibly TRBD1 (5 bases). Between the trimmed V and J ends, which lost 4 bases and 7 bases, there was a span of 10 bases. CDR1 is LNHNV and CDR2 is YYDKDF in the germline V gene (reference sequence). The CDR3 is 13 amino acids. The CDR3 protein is CATSTLRAEKLFF. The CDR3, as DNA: TGTGCCACCAGCACCCTCAGGGCTGAAAAACTGTTTTTT. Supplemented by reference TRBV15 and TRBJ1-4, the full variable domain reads DAMVIQNPRYQVTQFGKPVTLSCSQTLNHNVMYWYQQKSSQAPKLLFHYYDKDFNNEADTPDNFQSRRPNTSFCFLDIRSPGLGDTAMYLCATSTLRAEKLFFGSGTQLSVL.

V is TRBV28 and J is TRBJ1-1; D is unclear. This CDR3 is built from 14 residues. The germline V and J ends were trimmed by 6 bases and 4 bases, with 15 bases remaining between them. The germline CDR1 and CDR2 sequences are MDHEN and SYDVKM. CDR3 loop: CASRSAGVGTEAFF. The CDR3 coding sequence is TGTGCCAGCAGATCTGCCGGGGTGGGCACTGAAGCTTTCTTT.

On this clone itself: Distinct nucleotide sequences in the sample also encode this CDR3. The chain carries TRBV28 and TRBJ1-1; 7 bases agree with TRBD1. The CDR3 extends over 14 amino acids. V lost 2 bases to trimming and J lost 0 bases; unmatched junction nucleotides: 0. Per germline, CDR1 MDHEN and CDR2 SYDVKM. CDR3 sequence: CASSLDRVNTEAFF. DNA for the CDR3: TGTGCCAGCAGTTTAGACAGGGTGAACACTGAAGCTTTCTTT.

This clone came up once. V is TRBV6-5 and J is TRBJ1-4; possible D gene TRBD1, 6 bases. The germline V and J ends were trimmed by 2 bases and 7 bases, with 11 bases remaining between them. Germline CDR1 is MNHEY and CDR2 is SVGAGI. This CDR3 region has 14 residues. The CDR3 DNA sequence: TGTGCCAGCAGTTACCAGGGGAGGGTTGAAAAACTGTTTTTT. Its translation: CASSYQGRVEKLFF.

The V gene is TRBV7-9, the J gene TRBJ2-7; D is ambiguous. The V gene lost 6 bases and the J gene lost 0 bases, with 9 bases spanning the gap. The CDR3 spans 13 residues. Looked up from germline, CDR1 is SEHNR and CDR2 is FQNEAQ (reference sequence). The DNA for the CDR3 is TGTGCCAGCAGTCGACACTCCTCCTACGAGCAGTACTTC. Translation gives CASSRHSSYEQYF.

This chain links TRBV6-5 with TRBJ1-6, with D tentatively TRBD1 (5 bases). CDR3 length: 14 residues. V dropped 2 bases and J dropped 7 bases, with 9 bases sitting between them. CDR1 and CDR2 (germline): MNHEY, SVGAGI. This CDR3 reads CASSYGGGNSPLHF. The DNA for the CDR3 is TGTGCCAGCAGTTACGGGGGGGGAAATTCACCCCTCCACTTT.

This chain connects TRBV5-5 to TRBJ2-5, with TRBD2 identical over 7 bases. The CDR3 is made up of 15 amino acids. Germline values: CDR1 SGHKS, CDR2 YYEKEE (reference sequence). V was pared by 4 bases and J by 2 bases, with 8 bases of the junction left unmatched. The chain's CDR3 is CASSALGGGQETQYF. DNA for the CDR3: TGTGCCAGCAGCGCCCTGGGGGGAGGGCAAGAGACCCAGTACTTC.

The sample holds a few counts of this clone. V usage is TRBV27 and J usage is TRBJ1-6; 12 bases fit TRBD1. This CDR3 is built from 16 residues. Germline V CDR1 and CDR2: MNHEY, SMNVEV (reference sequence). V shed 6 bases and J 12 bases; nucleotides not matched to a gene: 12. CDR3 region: CASRTTGTGGTVPLHF. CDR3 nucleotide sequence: TGTGCCAGCAGGACGACCGGGACAGGGGGCACGGTACCCCTCCACTTT.